This T cell receptor beta chain was retrieved from a study of tumor-infiltrating lymphocytes in primary liver carcinoma. Overall study findings and caveats: Tumor-adjacent and tumor-blood pairs showed less overlap than tumor region pairs.

A constant-region primer primed TCR beta cDNA synthesis from about 530 ng of total RNA. TCR beta libraries came from three nested multiplex PCR rounds using slightly modified ARM-PCR. With TRBV1-TRBV30 forward primers and a C-beta reverse primer, the first two PCR rounds were run for about 10 cycles each. Via MiXCR, TCRdb re-called the multiplex PCR reads, giving one row per CDR3 protein. Of 25,000 to 35,000 distinct CDR3 sequences in the sample, approximately 76% were seen once. This clonotype was counted ten times or more. Its matching antigen is unknown. Investigators took RNA and DNA out together from roughly 21-30 mg of unsorted bulk tissue. Patients had primary liver carcinoma treated by surgical resection. There were only treatment-naive patients, all with chronic HBV infection. The CDR3 spans 13 residues. V was trimmed by 0 bases and J by 4 bases, leaving 6 bases between them. Germline V gives CDR1 SGHAT, CDR2 FQNNGV.

The V call is TRBV11-2, the J call TRBJ2-5, with a weak D call TRBD1 (5 bases). The clonotype was recovered from a woman aged 25-40 years with primary liver carcinoma and hepatitis B virus infection. Sequencing was carried out using liver tumor tissue from sampling region 3. As for subset: tumor region T3, left-lateral pole. The CDR3 spells CASSLDRGETQYF. The CDR3 DNA follows: TGTGCCAGCAGCTTAGATAGGGGAGAGACCCAGTACTTC.